A selection of T cell receptor beta chains follows, all from one sample in a study of PD-1 blockade in classical Hodgkin lymphoma. The table came from immunoSEQ multiplex PCR; TCRdb's copy has only in-frame clones and leaves some out. The sample lists approximately 8,300 clones; roughly three quarters were seen once. Sequenced here: CD4+ T cells from blood, sampled at baseline. The receptors here all came from a human donor with classical Hodgkin lymphoma. CDR3s include the opening cysteine and the closing phenylalanine or tryptophan. D genes are given only for firm matches. Only some rows state a clone size, as once, few, many or a class for expanded clones.

CDR3nt | CDR3aa | j_gene | v_gene | abundance | d_gene
TGTGCCAGCAGCGCAGGGACCTCCACAGATACGCAGTATTTT | CASSAGTSTDTQYF | TRBJ2-3 | TRBV7-3 | - | -
TGTGCCAGCAGCTCCCCGATGGGGGGGGCTTTCTTT | CASSSPMGGAFF | TRBJ1-1 | TRBV7-7 | - | -
TGTGCCAGCAGTTACCTTCCACCCCATGAGCAGTTCTTC | CASSYLPPHEQFF | TRBJ2-1 | TRBV6-5 | - | -
TGTGCCAGTAGTGGGCCAGGCTCCTACGAGCAGTACTTC | CASSGPGSYEQYF | TRBJ2-7 | TRBV19 | few | -
TGCGCCAGCAGCCAAGAGGTTAGGTCGGGGACCGCGAATCAGCCCCAGCATTTT | CASSQEVRSGTANQPQHF | TRBJ1-5 | TRBV5-8 | - | -
TGCGCCAGCACCCTATCTTCGGTGGGGAGTGTCGGGGAGCTGTTTTTT | CASTLSSVGSVGELFF | TRBJ2-2 | TRBV5-1 | - | -
TGTGCCAGTAGTCTTTCCGAGATTGACAGGGGGAACACTGAAGCTTTCTTT | CASSLSEIDRGNTEAFF | TRBJ1-1 | TRBV19 | - | TRBD1
TGTGCCAGCACCTATAACAATGAGCAGTTCTTC | CASTYNNEQFF | TRBJ2-1 | TRBV2 | few | -
TGCGCCAGCAGCTTGGGGACAGCAGGCACAGATACGCAGTATTTT | CASSLGTAGTDTQYF | TRBJ2-3 | TRBV5-1 | - | -
TGCGCCAGCAGCTGGGGACTAGCAAGTTCTTACGAGCAGTACTTC | CASSWGLASSYEQYF | TRBJ2-7 | TRBV5-1 | - | TRBD2
TGTGCCAGCAGTTCTGACAGGCAGACCCAGTACTTC | CASSSDRQTQYF | TRBJ2-5 | TRBV28 | - | -
TGTGCCAGCAGCAGCACCAGGGGCCGGTACCAAGAGACCCAGTACTTC | CASSSTRGRYQETQYF | TRBJ2-5 | TRBV11-2 | - | -
TGTGCCAGCAGTTACTCGAGGGGCCCCACAGATACGCAGTATTTT | CASSYSRGPTDTQYF | TRBJ2-3 | TRBV6-5 | - | -
TGCGCCAGCAGCTTCTACAATGAGCAGTTCTTC | CASSFYNEQFF | TRBJ2-1 | TRBV5-1 | - | -
TGTGCCAGCTCACGGAGACACAGGGAAGAGACCCAGTACTTC | CASSRRHREETQYF | TRBJ2-5 | TRBV18 | - | -
TGTGCCAGCAGCGTAGCTGGGACAACCTACGAGCAGTACTTC | CASSVAGTTYEQYF | TRBJ2-7 | TRBV9 | - | -
TGCGCCAGCAGCCCAGGGACTAGCGGGGGGGCCCCCTCCTACGAGCAGTACTTC | CASSPGTSGGAPSYEQYF | TRBJ2-7 | TRBV4-1 | once | TRBD2
TGTGCCAGCAGCTTAGCTACATCTCTCTCCACAGATACGCAGTATTTT | CASSLATSLSTDTQYF | TRBJ2-3 | TRBV7-2 | - | -
TGTGCCAGCAGGTCATTCTCGCAGGGGGCAACCGGGGAGCTGTTTTTT | CASRSFSQGATGELFF | TRBJ2-2 | TRBV27 | - | TRBD1
TGTGCCAGCAGCGCCCAAGCGGGTACTAGGAATGAGCAGTTCTTC | CASSAQAGTRNEQFF | TRBJ2-1 | TRBV9 | - | -
TGTGCCAGTGCGCGTGGGGAAGAGACCCAGTACTTC | CASARGEETQYF | TRBJ2-5 | TRBV7-8 | - | -
TGTGCCAGCAGCATGACCGGGACCTACAATGAGCAGTTCTTC | CASSMTGTYNEQFF | TRBJ2-1 | TRBV5-4 | - | -
TGTGCCAGCAGCACTACCGGGGGTCTCGGAATCATTCAGTACTTC | CASSTTGGLGIIQYF | TRBJ2-4 | TRBV5-4 | - | -
TGTGCCAGCAGCCAAGGGGGGCGACGGATGAACACTGAAGCTTTCTTT | CASSQGGRRMNTEAFF | TRBJ1-1 | TRBV4-2 | few | -
TGTGCCAGCGGCAGGACTAGCGGGTACACCGGGGAGCTGTTTTTT | CASGRTSGYTGELFF | TRBJ2-2 | TRBV25-1 | - | TRBD2
TGTGCCAGCAGTGAGGGGGGGAGCTCCTATAATTCACCCCTCCACTTT | CASSEGGSSYNSPLHF | TRBJ1-6 | TRBV2 | - | -
TGCGCCAGCAGCCCATCACTAGCGGGAGCTCAAGAGACCCAGTACTTC | CASSPSLAGAQETQYF | TRBJ2-5 | TRBV5-1 | - | TRBD2
TGCGCCAGCAGCGAGGGACAGGTGGGAGAAAAACTGTTTTTT | CASSEGQVGEKLFF | TRBJ1-4 | TRBV5-1 | - | TRBD1
TGTGCCAGCAGTTTATCCCGGACGACGGATGGCTACACCTTC | CASSLSRTTDGYTF | TRBJ1-2 | TRBV28 | - | -
TGTGCCAGCAGTTACTCGAATAGGGTGAATTCACCCCTCCACTTT | CASSYSNRVNSPLHF | TRBJ1-6 | TRBV6-5 | - | -
TGCGCCAGCAGCTCGGGACAGCCGAACACTGAAGCTTTCTTT | CASSSGQPNTEAFF | TRBJ1-1 | TRBV5-1 | - | TRBD1
TGCGCCAGCAGTTCGGACAGGGGCGCCACAGATACGCAGTATTTT | CASSSDRGATDTQYF | TRBJ2-3 | TRBV5-1 | - | TRBD1
TGTGCCAGCAGCCGCGGGGGCGCCAGCTCCTACGAGCAGTACTTC | CASSRGGASSYEQYF | TRBJ2-7 | TRBV28 | - | -
TGCAGCGTTGACAGGGGGAACACTGAAGCTTTCTTT | CSVDRGNTEAFF | TRBJ1-1 | TRBV29-1 | - | -
TGTGCCAGCTCACGACCTAGCGGGGGGGCCTACGAGCAGTACTTC | CASSRPSGGAYEQYF | TRBJ2-7 | TRBV18 | - | TRBD2
TGTGCCAGCAGCGAACAAGGACTAGTTCCAGAGACCCAGTACTTC | CASSEQGLVPETQYF | TRBJ2-5 | TRBV7-6 | - | TRBD2
TGTGCCAGCAGCTTAGTTCGACTAAGCGGGAGAGAGACCCAGTACTTC | CASSLVRLSGRETQYF | TRBJ2-5 | TRBV11-2 | - | TRBD2
TGTGCCATTCGGGGGACTAGCGGGAGCGAGCAGTACTTC | CAIRGTSGSEQYF | TRBJ2-7 | TRBV10-3 | - | TRBD2
TGTGCCAGCAGTCCGGACAGGGGGCACTACAATGAGCAGTTCTTC | CASSPDRGHYNEQFF | TRBJ2-1 | TRBV6-6 | - | TRBD1
TGTGCCAGCAGTTACTCGAGAGCGGGGGGAGAAGATACGCAGTATTTT | CASSYSRAGGEDTQYF | TRBJ2-3 | TRBV6-5 | once | TRBD2
TGCGCCAGCAGCTTGGGGCAGGCCTGGACTGAAGCTTTCTTT | CASSLGQAWTEAFF | TRBJ1-1 | TRBV5-1 | - | -
TGTGCCAGCAGCGTAGCTACTACGGAGACCCAGTACTTC | CASSVATTETQYF | TRBJ2-5 | TRBV9 | - | -
TGTGCCAGCAGCCCTTCCGTAGTTTTTGAGCAGTTCTTC | CASSPSVVFEQFF | TRBJ2-1 | TRBV9 | - | -
TGCGCCAGCAGCTTGGCCTACGGGTCAGGGGACAGGGTCCAAGAGACCCAGTACTTC | CASSLAYGSGDRVQETQYF | TRBJ2-5 | TRBV5-1 | once | TRBD1
TGTGCCAGCAGCTTGGGGACAGGGCCCCAAGAGACCCAGTACTTC | CASSLGTGPQETQYF | TRBJ2-5 | TRBV7-3 | - | TRBD1
TGCAGCGTTGAAGATTACTATGGCTACACCTTC | CSVEDYYGYTF | TRBJ1-2 | TRBV29-1 | - | -
TGCAGCGTTCGAAGGCAGGTCACCGGGGAGCTGTTTTTT | CSVRRQVTGELFF | TRBJ2-2 | TRBV29-1 | few | -
TGCGCCAGCAGCCAACACAGGGGGCCCTACGAGCAGTACTTC | CASSQHRGPYEQYF | TRBJ2-7 | TRBV4-3 | - | TRBD1
TGTGCCATCAGTGAGTTCGCTTCAGGGACGGATGGCTACACCTTC | CAISEFASGTDGYTF | TRBJ1-2 | TRBV10-3 | once | -
TGTGCCAGCAGCTTGGAGGGGCTTGGTGGAAACACCATATATTTT | CASSLEGLGGNTIYF | TRBJ1-3 | TRBV5-8 | - | -
TGCAGCGTTGACTCAGGGGTCTCCTACGAGCAGTACTTC | CSVDSGVSYEQYF | TRBJ2-7 | TRBV29-1 | - | -
TGTGCCAGCAGCCTAAACAGGGTCTCCTACGAGCAGTACTTC | CASSLNRVSYEQYF | TRBJ2-7 | TRBV11-1 | - | -
TGTGCCAGCAGCCAAGAGCGGCTAGCGGGGAGCATTCAGTACTTC | CASSQERLAGSIQYF | TRBJ2-4 | TRBV4-2 | once | TRBD2
TGTGCCAGCAGCTTAGCTAGCGGAGCATACAATGAGCAGTTCTTC | CASSLASGAYNEQFF | TRBJ2-1 | TRBV7-9 | once | -
TGTGCCAGCAGGGACCCAAATTCACCCCTCCACTTT | CASRDPNSPLHF | TRBJ1-6 | TRBV6-5 | few | -
TGCGCCAGCAGCTTATTCCCGGGGAACTATGGCTACACCTTC | CASSLFPGNYGYTF | TRBJ1-2 | TRBV5-1 | once | -
TGTGCCAGCAGTTTAAGGGCTAGCGGGAGGGCATCGGGTGAGCAGTTCTTC | CASSLRASGRASGEQFF | TRBJ2-1 | TRBV27 | - | TRBD2
TGTGCCAGCAGCCAAGGTCGAGGAAACACCATATATTTT | CASSQGRGNTIYF | TRBJ1-3 | TRBV14 | - | -